This T cell receptor beta chain comes out of a study of T cell clones after liver transplantation. Study at large: A pre-transplant mixed lymphocyte reaction with TCRbeta sequencing defined graft-donor-reactive clones followed in post-transplant blood. At least one year of complete immunosuppression withdrawal without enzymes over twice normal defined tolerance. Findings and caveats of the study: Graft donor-reactive T cells possibly entered the graft instead of undergoing deletion.

Thawed unstimulated PBMCs were FACS-sorted by CD3, CD4 and CD8 into two populations. The junction had 5 bases not matched to a gene; V was cut back by 1 base and J by 2 bases. This CDR3 has 16 residues. In germline, CDR1 is SGHTA, CDR2 FQGNSA. This clone was seen only a few times. Its antigen is not known. Generated by immunoSEQ multiplex PCR, the TCRdb table keeps only in-frame clones and is missing some. This table holds tens of thousands of clones, around 70% found once. This chain uses TRBV7-2 with TRBJ2-3; TRBD1 aligns across 8 bases. This TCR derives from a human patient who received a liver transplant. These T cells may partly come from the graft donor. The starting material was CD4+ T cells from blood, obtained at the roughly 15-month timepoint. The CDR3: CASSLVGTGTTDTQYF. The CDR3, as DNA: TGTGCCAGCAGCTTAGTTGGGACAGGCACCACAGATACGCAGTATTTT.